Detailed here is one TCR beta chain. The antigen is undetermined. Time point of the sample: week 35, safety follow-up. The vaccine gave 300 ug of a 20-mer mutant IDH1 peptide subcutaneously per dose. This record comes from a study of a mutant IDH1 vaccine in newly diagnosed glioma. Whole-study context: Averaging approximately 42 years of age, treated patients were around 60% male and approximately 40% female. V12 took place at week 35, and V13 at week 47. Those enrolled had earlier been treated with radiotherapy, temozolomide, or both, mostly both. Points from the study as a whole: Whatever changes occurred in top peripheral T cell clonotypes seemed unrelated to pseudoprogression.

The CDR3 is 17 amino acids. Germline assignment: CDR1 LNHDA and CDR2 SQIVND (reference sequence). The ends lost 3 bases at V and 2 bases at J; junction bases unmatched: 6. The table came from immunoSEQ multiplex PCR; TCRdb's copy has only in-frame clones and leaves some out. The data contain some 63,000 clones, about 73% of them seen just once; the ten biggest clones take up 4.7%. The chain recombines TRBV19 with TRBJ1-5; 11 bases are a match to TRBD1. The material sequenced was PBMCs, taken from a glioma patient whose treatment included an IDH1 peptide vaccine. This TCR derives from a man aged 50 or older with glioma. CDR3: CASSILDRGRGNQPQHF. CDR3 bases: TGTGCCAGTAGTATCCTGGACAGGGGGCGCGGCAATCAGCCCCAGCATTTT.